Shown below are 14 T cell receptor beta chains from a single sample sequenced in a study of T cell responses to AZD1222 COVID-19 vaccine. Data came from immunoSEQ multiplex PCR; TCRdb stores just in-frame clones and leaves some out. The sample lists over 100,000 clones, roughly 90% seen once, with less than 1.3% in the top ten. The source material was peripheral blood, sampled 28 days after the second AZD1222 dose. Receptor source: an adult who received the AZD1222 COVID-19 vaccine.

CDR3 DNA: TGTGCCAGTAGTATAGCTTTACTAGCGGGAGGAGGAGACATTCAGTACTTC. Encoded protein: CASSIALLAGGGDIQYF. The chain combines TRBV19 with TRBJ2-4, with 12 nucleotides matching TRBD2. This CDR3 spans 17 amino acids. CDR1 is LNHDA, CDR2 SQIVND, per germline (reference sequence). V trimming: 1 base; J trimming: 8 bases; junction bases outside the gene matches: 9.

The genes are TRBV7-9 and TRBJ1-1; no clear D gene. The CDR3 extends over 15 amino acids. CDR1 is SEHNR and CDR2 is FQNEAQ in the germline V gene (reference sequence). V dropped 0 bases and J dropped 11 bases, with 19 bases sitting between them. The CDR3 is CASSLASVRGIGAFF. The DNA for the CDR3 is TGTGCCAGCAGCTTAGCTTCCGTTAGAGGCATTGGTGCTTTCTTT.

The rearrangement joins TRBV5-6 to TRBJ1-2; D gene ambiguous. This CDR3 region has 16 residues. V shed 3 bases and J shed 5 bases, with 20 bases lying between them. Germline V gene lookup returns CDR1 SGHDT and CDR2 YYEEEE. CDR3 loop: CASSSDPGPRVYGYTF. CDR3 nucleotide sequence: TGTGCCAGCAGCTCCGACCCGGGCCCCCGGGTTTATGGCTACACCTTC.

CDR3 region: CASSVDRGHEQYF. For the CDR3, the DNA is TGTGCCAGCAGCGTAGACAGGGGTCACGAGCAGTACTTC. This chain links TRBV9 with TRBJ2-7; 7 bases align to TRBD1. Germline V lookup: CDR1 SGDLS, CDR2 YYNGEE. CDR3 length: 13 residues. V shed 0 bases and J 5 bases; nucleotides not matched to a gene: 2.

V and J are TRBV3-1 (or the pseudogene TRBV3-2) and TRBJ2-7; TRBD2 is a possible D gene (6 bases). The CDR3 is 13 residues long. V shed 1 base and J shed 5 bases, with 9 bases lying between them. Germline CDR1 and CDR2: LGHDT and YNNKEL (reference sequence). The CDR3 region is CASSQAGAHEQYF. The CDR3 DNA sequence: TGTGCCAGCAGCCAAGCGGGAGCCCACGAGCAGTACTTC.

This clone has just one count. V and J are TRBV11-3 and TRBJ2-7; D remains unclear. The CDR3 totals 12 residues. V was clipped by 4 bases and J by 5 bases, with 9 bases between them. In germline, CDR1 is SGHNT, CDR2 YENEEA. The CDR3 spells CASSSPKNEQYF. The CDR3 nucleotides are TGTGCCAGCAGCTCCCCGAAGAACGAGCAGTACTTC.

The J gene is TRBJ1-2, the V gene TRBV5-4; D not resolved. V lost 1 base and J lost 4, with 14 bases in between. Per the germline V gene, CDR1 is SGHNT and CDR2 is YYREEE (reference sequence). The CDR3 has 15 amino acids. The CDR3 nucleotides are TGTGCCAGCAGCTTGTCCCAGGCCCTAGGCTATGGCTACACCTTC. Translated: CASSLSQALGYGYTF.

CDR3 residues: CSVEDVDVYSGANVLTF. The CDR3 DNA follows: TGCAGCGTTGAAGACGTGGATGTGTACTCTGGGGCCAACGTCCTGACTTTC. The chain employs TRBV29-1 and TRBJ2-6; D not resolved. Trimming shortened V by 0 bases and J by 0 bases, and 12 bases separated the two germline ends. Germline V CDR1 and CDR2: SQVTM, ANQGSEA. There are 17 residues in the CDR3.

This chain uses TRBV30 with TRBJ1-6, with no clear D. The germline V gene has CDR1 GTSNPN and CDR2 SVGIG (reference sequence). The CDR3 consists of 17 residues. The germline V and J ends were trimmed by 1 base and 0 bases, with 13 bases remaining between them. The CDR3 bases are TGTGCCTGGAGTGCTTCACAATCGAGCTCCTATAATTCACCCCTCCACTTT. Protein: CAWSASQSSSYNSPLHF.

V is TRBV7-9 and J is TRBJ1-2; D uncertain. V was pared by 4 bases and J by 1 base, with 13 bases between. CDR3 size: 15 residues. Germline V gene sequence: CDR1 SEHNR, CDR2 FQNEAQ (reference sequence). The CDR3: CASSSVDWFNYGYTF. The DNA of the CDR3 is TGTGCCAGCAGCTCAGTAGACTGGTTTAACTATGGCTACACCTTC. The variable domain in full, with the rest retrieved from reference TRBV7-9 and TRBJ1-2, is DTGVSQNPRHKITKRGQNVTFRCDPISEHNRLYWYRQTLGQGPEFLTYFQNEAQLEKSRLLSDRFSAERPKGSFSTLEIQRTEQGDSAMYLCASSSVDWFNYGYTFGSGTRLTVV.

V and J are TRBV6-1 and TRBJ2-3, with D hard to call. Germline loops: CDR1 MNHNS, CDR2 SASEGT. The V end lost 2 bases, the J end lost 5 bases, and 8 bases lay between the germline ends. The CDR3 spans 13 residues. The CDR3 loop is CASSEHLRDTQYF. The CDR3 DNA follows: TGTGCCAGCAGTGAACACTTACGAGATACGCAGTATTTT.

V is TRBV18 and J is TRBJ1-1; D is undetermined. The V end was cut by 2 bases, the J end by 0 bases, with 4 bases between. The CDR3 loop spans 13 amino acids. Germline CDR1 and CDR2: KGHSH and LQKENI. CDR3 protein: CASSPSVNTEAFF. The CDR3 DNA sequence: TGTGCCAGCTCACCATCAGTGAACACTGAAGCTTTCTTT. Filled out from reference TRBV18 and TRBJ1-1, the complete variable domain reads NAGVMQNPRHLVRRRGQEARLRCSPMKGHSHVYWYRQLPEEGLKFMVYLQKENIIDESGMPKERFSAEFPKEGPSILRIQQVVRGDSAAYFCASSPSVNTEAFFGQGTRLTVV.

The rearrangement links TRBV5-1 to TRBJ1-1; maybe TRBD1 (6 bases). Looked up from germline, CDR1 is SGHRS and CDR2 is YFSETQ. CDR3 length: 13 amino acids. V lost 8 bases, J lost 0 bases, and 11 bases lay in between. The CDR3 sequence is CASSTGLNTEAFF. The CDR3 bases are TGCGCCAGTTCTACAGGGTTGAACACTGAAGCTTTCTTT.

This clone has more than one count but fewer than ten. The rearrangement links TRBV2 to TRBJ1-1, with unresolved D. Trimming pared 3 bases from V and 9 bases from J, leaving 8 bases between. Germline V gene data show CDR1 as SNHLY and CDR2 as FYNNEI. The CDR3 loop spans 11 amino acids. The CDR3, as DNA: TGTGCCAGCAGTGATCAAGCGAAAGCTTTCTTT. It translates to CASSDQAKAFF.